This record concerns one T cell receptor beta chain sequence. The source of the sample is a study of blood T cell repertoires in COVID-19. About the research overall: Spain, Italy and the United States supplied samples that represented acute and convalescent COVID-19. In each case, the material was cDNA or gDNA derived from T cells, B-cell-depleted T cells, or PBMCs.

The CDR3 runs to 12 residues. The germline V gene has CDR1 MNHNS and CDR2 SASEGT. V lost 0 bases and J 14 bases, leaving 11 bases between the germline ends. Original processing methods: Estimates of nucleated cell counts were drawn from the amplification of reference gene primers. TCRdb keeps only in-frame clones here, not all; method: immunoSEQ multiplex PCR. The V and J calls and clone size are taken from that table; D and trimming were inferred from the DNA. The table records over 45,000 clones, approximately 88% of them present only once. The sample taken for sequencing was peripheral blood. The gene calls are TRBV6-1 and TRBJ2-1; maybe TRBD1 (5 bases). The receptor's source is a man between 65 and 80 years old with acute or convalescent COVID-19. CDR3 DNA sequence: TGTGCCAGCAGTGAAGCGGGGCGCTCGGAGTTCTTC. This encodes CASSEAGRSEFF.